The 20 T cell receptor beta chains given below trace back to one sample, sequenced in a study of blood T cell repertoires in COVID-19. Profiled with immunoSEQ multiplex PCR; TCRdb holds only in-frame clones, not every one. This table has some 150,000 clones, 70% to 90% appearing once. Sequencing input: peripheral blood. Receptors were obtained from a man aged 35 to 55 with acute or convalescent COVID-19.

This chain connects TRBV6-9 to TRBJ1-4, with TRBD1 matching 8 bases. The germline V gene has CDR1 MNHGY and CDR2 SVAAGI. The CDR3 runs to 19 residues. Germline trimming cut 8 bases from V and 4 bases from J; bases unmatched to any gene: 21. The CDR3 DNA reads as TGTGCCAGCTTCCCTTACATTACAGGGGGAAGGGGGGATAATGAAAAACTGTTTTTT. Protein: CASFPYITGGRGDNEKLFF.

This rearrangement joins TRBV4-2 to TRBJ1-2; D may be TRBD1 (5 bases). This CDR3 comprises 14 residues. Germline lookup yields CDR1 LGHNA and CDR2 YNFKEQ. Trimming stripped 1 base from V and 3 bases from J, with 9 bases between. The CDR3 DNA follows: TGTGCCAGCAGCCAAGTCGGAGGGGACTATGGCTACACCTTC. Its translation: CASSQVGGDYGYTF.

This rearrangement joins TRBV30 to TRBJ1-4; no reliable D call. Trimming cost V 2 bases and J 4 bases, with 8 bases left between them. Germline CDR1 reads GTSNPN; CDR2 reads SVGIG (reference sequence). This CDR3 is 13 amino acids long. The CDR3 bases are TGTGCCTGGAGTAAAGGGAGTAATGAAAAACTGTTTTTT. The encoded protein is CAWSKGSNEKLFF.

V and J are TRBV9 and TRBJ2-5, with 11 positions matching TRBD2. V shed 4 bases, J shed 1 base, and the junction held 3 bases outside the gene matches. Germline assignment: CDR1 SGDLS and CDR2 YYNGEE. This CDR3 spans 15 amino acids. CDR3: CASSMGLAVQETQYF. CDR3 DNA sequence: TGTGCCAGCAGCATGGGACTAGCGGTCCAAGAGACCCAGTACTTC.

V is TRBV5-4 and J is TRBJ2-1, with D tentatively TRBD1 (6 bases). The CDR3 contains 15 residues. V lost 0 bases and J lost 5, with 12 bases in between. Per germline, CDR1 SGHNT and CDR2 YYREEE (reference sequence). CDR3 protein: CASSLAGVLDNEQFF. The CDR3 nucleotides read TGTGCCAGCAGCTTGGCAGGGGTGTTGGACAATGAGCAGTTCTTC.

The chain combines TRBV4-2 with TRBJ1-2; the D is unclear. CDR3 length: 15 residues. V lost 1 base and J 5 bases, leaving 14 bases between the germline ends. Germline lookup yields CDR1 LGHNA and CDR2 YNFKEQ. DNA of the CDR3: TGTGCCAGCAGCCAAGCTCGGGGATCAGATTATGGCTACACCTTC. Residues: CASSQARGSDYGYTF.

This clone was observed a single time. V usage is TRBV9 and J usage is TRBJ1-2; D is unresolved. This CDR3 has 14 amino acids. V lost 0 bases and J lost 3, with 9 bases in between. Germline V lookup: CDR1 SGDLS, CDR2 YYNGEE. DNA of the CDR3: TGTGCCAGCAGCGTAGCCCCAAGCGACTATGGCTACACCTTC. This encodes CASSVAPSDYGYTF.

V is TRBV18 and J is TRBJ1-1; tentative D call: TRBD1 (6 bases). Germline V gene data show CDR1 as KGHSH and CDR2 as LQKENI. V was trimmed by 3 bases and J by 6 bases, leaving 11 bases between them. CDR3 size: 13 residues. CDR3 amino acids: CASSPRQDPEAFF. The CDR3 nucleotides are TGTGCCAGCTCACCTAGACAGGATCCTGAAGCTTTCTTT.

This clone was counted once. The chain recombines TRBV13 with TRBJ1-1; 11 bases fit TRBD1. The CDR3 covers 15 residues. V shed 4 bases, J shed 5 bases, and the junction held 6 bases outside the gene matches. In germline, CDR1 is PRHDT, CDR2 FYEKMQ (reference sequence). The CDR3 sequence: CASSSRTGGLTEAFF. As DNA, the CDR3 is TGTGCCAGCAGCTCAAGGACAGGGGGCCTTACTGAAGCTTTCTTT.

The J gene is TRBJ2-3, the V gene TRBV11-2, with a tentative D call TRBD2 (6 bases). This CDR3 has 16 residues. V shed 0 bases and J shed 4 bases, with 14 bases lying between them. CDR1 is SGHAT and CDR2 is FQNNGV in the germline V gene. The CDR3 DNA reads TGTGCCAGCAGCTTAGATCCCGCGGGAAGGCCAGATACGCAGTATTTT. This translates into CASSLDPAGRPDTQYF.

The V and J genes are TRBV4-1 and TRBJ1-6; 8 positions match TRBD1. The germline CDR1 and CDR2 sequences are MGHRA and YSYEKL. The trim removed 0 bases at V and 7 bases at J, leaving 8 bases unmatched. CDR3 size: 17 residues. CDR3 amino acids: CASSQEDRAITNSPLHF. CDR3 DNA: TGCGCCAGCAGCCAAGAGGACAGGGCCATTACGAATTCACCCCTCCACTTT.

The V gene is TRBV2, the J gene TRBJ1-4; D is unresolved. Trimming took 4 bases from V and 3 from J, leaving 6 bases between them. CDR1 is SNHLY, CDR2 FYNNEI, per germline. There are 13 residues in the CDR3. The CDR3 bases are TGTGCCAGCAGTGGAGGCCCTAATGAAAAACTGTTTTTT. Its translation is CASSGGPNEKLFF.

The CDR3 DNA follows: TGTGCCAGCTCACCACTCACTGGACAGGGGGTTGGGACGAACGAGCAGTACTTC. This gives the protein CASSPLTGQGVGTNEQYF. This rearrangement joins TRBV18 to TRBJ2-7, with TRBD1 matching over 10 bases. CDR1 KGHSH and CDR2 LQKENI come from the germline V gene. Losses at the gene ends were 1 base for V and 5 bases for J; bases not matched to a gene: 14. The CDR3 consists of 18 residues.

Here the CDR3 DNA reads TGCGCCAGCAGCTTGTTTGGCTCTTCTGGAAACACCATATATTTT. Translating gives CASSLFGSSGNTIYF. V and J are TRBV5-1 and TRBJ1-3; D is unclear. In germline, CDR1 is SGHRS, CDR2 YFSETQ. The CDR3 has 15 residues. The ends were cut back, 1 base at V and 1 base at J, with 9 bases in the middle.

The CDR3 reads CASSSRTGLGEAFF. CDR3 DNA sequence: TGTGCCAGCAGCTCTAGGACAGGGTTGGGTGAAGCTTTCTTT. The chain carries TRBV13 and TRBJ1-1, with 8 bases matching TRBD1. In germline, CDR1 is PRHDT, CDR2 FYEKMQ (reference sequence). This CDR3 region has 14 residues. The junction had 8 bases not matched to a gene; V was cut back by 4 bases and J by 7 bases.

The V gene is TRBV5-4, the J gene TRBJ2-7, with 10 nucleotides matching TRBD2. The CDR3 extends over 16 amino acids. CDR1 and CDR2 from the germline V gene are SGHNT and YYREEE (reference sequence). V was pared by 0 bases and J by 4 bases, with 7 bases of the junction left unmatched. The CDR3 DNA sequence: TGTGCCAGCAGCTTGGCAAGCGGGGGGGCCTCATACGAGCAGTACTTC. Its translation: CASSLASGGASYEQYF.

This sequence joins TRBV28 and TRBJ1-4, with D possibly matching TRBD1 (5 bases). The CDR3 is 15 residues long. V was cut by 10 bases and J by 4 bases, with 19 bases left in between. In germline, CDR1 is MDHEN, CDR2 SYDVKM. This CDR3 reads CATGQGRDYNEKLFF. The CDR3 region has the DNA TGTGCCACGGGGCAGGGACGGGACTATAATGAAAAACTGTTTTTT.

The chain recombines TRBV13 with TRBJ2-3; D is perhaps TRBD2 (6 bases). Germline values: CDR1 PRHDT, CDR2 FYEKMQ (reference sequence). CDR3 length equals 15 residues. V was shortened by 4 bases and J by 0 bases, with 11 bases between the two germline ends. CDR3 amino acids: CASSSRGMSTDTQYF. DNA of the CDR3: TGTGCCAGCAGCTCGCGGGGAATGAGCACAGATACGCAGTATTTT.

The CDR3 bases are TGTGCCAGCAGCTTAGGTTCAGGGGGCTCCGAGCAGTACTTC. This gives the protein CASSLGSGGSEQYF. The chain employs TRBV11-2 and TRBJ2-7; 8 nucleotides line up with TRBD1. Germline lookup yields CDR1 SGHAT and CDR2 FQNNGV. Trimming cost V 1 base and J 6 bases; bases outside gene matches: 5. CDR3 length: 14 amino acids.

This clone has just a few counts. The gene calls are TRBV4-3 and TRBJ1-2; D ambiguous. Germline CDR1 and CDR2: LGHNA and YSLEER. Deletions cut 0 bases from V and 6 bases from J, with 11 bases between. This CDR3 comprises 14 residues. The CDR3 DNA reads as TGCGCCAGCAGCCAAGATCCCAGAGGGAATGGCTACACCTTC. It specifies CASSQDPRGNGYTF.